These 19 T cell receptor beta chains were all obtained from the same sample, sequenced in a study of human T cells and chemical hapten exposure (dated by TCRdb to the early 2020s). Total RNA was isolated from unfractionated whole blood collected in Tempus Blood RNA tubes. Library method: 5' RACE. The sequencing machine was an Illumina MiSeq. TCRdb handled the public reads itself, with Q25 trimming in fastp and clone calling in MiXCR, and kept productive beta chains. Here each entry gathers all rows of one CDR3 protein and keeps the most common genes and DNA. Counted in this sample were fewer than 150,000 distinct CDR3 sequences; 15% to 20% of them appeared once. The ten biggest clones cover approximately 3% of the sample. These receptors came from a human donor in good health.

The genes are TRBV28 and TRBJ2-7; the match to TRBD1 covers 8 bases. CDR1 and CDR2 (germline): MDHEN, SYDVKM. Germline trimming cut 7 bases from V and 1 base from J; bases unmatched to any gene: 6. The CDR3 extends over 14 amino acids. CDR3 sequence (DNA): TGTGCCAGCATTCCGACAGGGGAATCCTACGAGCAGTACTTC. Its protein is CASIPTGESYEQYF. Full variable domain (outside the CDR3, taken from reference TRBV28 and TRBJ2-7): DVKVTQSSRYLVKRTGEKVFLECVQDMDHENMFWYRQDPGLGLRLIYFSYDVKMKEKGDIPEGYSVSREKKERFSLILESASTNQTSMYLCASIPTGESYEQYFGPGTRLTVT.

This clonotype has a handful of counts. This chain joins TRBV6-4 and TRBJ2-3, with D possibly being TRBD1 (5 bases). The CDR3 totals 14 residues. The V and J ends lost 0 bases and 2 bases respectively, with 6 bases between them. From germline, CDR1 is MRHNA and CDR2 SNTAGT. CDR3 sequence (DNA): TGTGCCAGCAGTGACTCGACAGACACAGATACGCAGTATTTT. This sequence encodes CASSDSTDTDTQYF.

In its sample, this clonotype was seen a few times. The genes are TRBV6-6 and TRBJ1-1, with D possibly TRBD1 on 6 matching bases. This CDR3 contains 19 residues. The germline V gene has CDR1 MNHNY and CDR2 SVGAGI (reference sequence). V lost 2 bases and J 1 base, leaving 23 bases between the germline ends. The CDR3 DNA reads as TGTGCCAGCAGTTACCCTACAATGAGTCAGGGGAGGGGGAACACTGAAGCTTTCTTT. It specifies CASSYPTMSQGRGNTEAFF.

This sequence joins TRBV28 and TRBJ2-2, with 7 positions matching TRBD1. The germline gives CDR1 MDHEN, CDR2 SYDVKM. The V and J ends lost 6 bases and 5 bases, in that order; junction bases with no gene match: 3. The CDR3 runs to 13 residues. CDR3 DNA sequence: TGTGCCAGCAGGGCAGGGGGAACCGGGGAGCTGTTTTTT. Residues: CASRAGGTGELFF.

This chain uses TRBV20-1 with TRBJ2-1, with D possibly called TRBD1 or TRBD2 (6 bases each). V gave up 7 bases and J gave up 1 base, with 20 bases separating them. The germline V gene encodes CDR1 DFQATT and CDR2 SNEGSKA (reference sequence). The CDR3 loop spans 16 amino acids. The CDR3, as DNA: TGCAGTGTAGGAGGGCGGGGAAGGGGGTCCTACAATGAGCAGTTCTTC. Encoded protein: CSVGGRGRGSYNEQFF.

This clonotype was picked up a small number of times. This chain links TRBV2 with TRBJ2-1; 15 nucleotides align to TRBD2. Germline V gene sequence: CDR1 SNHLY, CDR2 FYNNEI. CDR3 length equals 17 residues. J lost 7 bases, V lost 3 bases, and 7 bases had no gene match. CDR3 residues: CASSDGLAGGPWNEQFF. CDR3 in DNA: TGTGCCAGCAGTGATGGACTAGCGGGAGGGCCGTGGAATGAGCAGTTCTTC. Based on the CDR3 plus reference TRBV2 and TRBJ2-1, the full variable domain is EPEVTQTPSHQVTQMGQEVILRCVPISNHLYFYWYRQILGQKVEFLVSFYNNEISEKSEIFDDQFSVERPDGSNFTLKIRSTKLEDSAMYFCASSDGLAGGPWNEQFFGPGTRLTVL.

The sample holds a few counts of this clonotype. V usage is TRBV20-1 and J usage is TRBJ2-5, with D possibly matching TRBD2 (6 bases). Germline values: CDR1 DFQATT, CDR2 SNEGSKA (reference sequence). Trimming removed 0 bases at V and 5 bases at J, with 10 bases between. The CDR3 spans 13 residues. The CDR3 reads CSAREAGGETQYF. The CDR3 bases are TGCAGTGCTAGAGAAGCGGGTGGGGAGACCCAGTACTTC.

The chain is built from TRBV28 and TRBJ2-5, with TRBD1 identical over 10 bases. From germline, CDR1 is MDHEN and CDR2 SYDVKM. The CDR3 covers 15 residues. With 6 bases clipped from V and 5 bases from J, the junction kept 9 bases outside the gene matches. The CDR3 bases are TGTGCCAGCAGCTTCAAAGACAGGGGGCAGGAGACCCAGTACTTC. This gives the protein CASSFKDRGQETQYF.

The rearrangement joins TRBV20-1 to TRBJ1-2; D call uncertain. Germline CDR1 and CDR2: DFQATT and SNEGSKA (reference sequence). Trimming pared 6 bases from V and 4 bases from J, leaving 6 bases between. CDR3 length equals 10 residues. The CDR3 loop reads CSAASYGYTF. CDR3 nucleotide sequence: TGCAGTGCGGCAAGCTATGGCTACACCTTC.

This clonotype was counted between two and nine times. This chain joins TRBV7-2 and TRBJ2-3; 7 nucleotides line up with TRBD2. Germline trimming cut 5 bases from V and 0 bases from J; bases unmatched to any gene: 11. The CDR3 spans 17 residues. CDR1 and CDR2 from the germline V gene are SGHTA and FQGNSA. The CDR3 nucleotides read TGTGCCAGCAGCCTACCCCCTCGCGGGAGAAGCACAGATACGCAGTATTTT. Translation gives CASSLPPRGRSTDTQYF.

This clonotype was observed a handful of times. The rearrangement uses TRBV15 and TRBJ2-5; D perhaps matches TRBD2 (5 bases). The germline V gene encodes CDR1 LNHNV and CDR2 YYDKDF (reference sequence). Deletions cut 1 base from V and 0 bases from J, with 9 bases between. The CDR3 runs to 15 residues. The CDR3 protein is CATSRADGDQETQYF. The CDR3 nucleotides read TGTGCCACCAGCAGAGCAGACGGGGACCAAGAGACCCAGTACTTC.

J is TRBJ2-7 and V is TRBV28, with 9 bases matching TRBD2. Germline values: CDR1 MDHEN, CDR2 SYDVKM. This CDR3 spans 16 amino acids. J gave up 2 bases and V 4 bases, and 9 bases lay outside the gene matches. CDR3 coding DNA: TGTGCCAGCAGTTCCTCGACTAGCGGAAGGACCTACGAGCAGTACTTC. Translated, it gives CASSSSTSGRTYEQYF.

This rearrangement joins TRBV18 to TRBJ1-1; 8 positions agree with TRBD1. This CDR3 contains 14 residues. Unmatched junction bases numbered 4, after V lost 3 bases and J lost 4 bases. CDR1 KGHSH and CDR2 LQKENI come from the germline V gene. CDR3 sequence: CASSPRQGPTEAFF. The CDR3 DNA reads TGTGCCAGCTCACCCCGACAGGGGCCCACTGAAGCTTTCTTT.

The chain carries TRBV4-1 and TRBJ2-2, with 7 bases aligning to TRBD2. The CDR3 totals 18 residues. Trimming took 0 bases from V and 0 from J; bases not matched to a gene: 7. Germline V CDR1 and CDR2: MGHRA, YSYEKL. CDR3 nucleotides: TGCGCCAGCAGCCAAGAACCGGGGCTAGCGGCGAACACCGGGGAGCTGTTTTTT. It codes for CASSQEPGLAANTGELFF.

This clonotype has more than one count but fewer than ten. The J gene is TRBJ1-1, the V gene TRBV18, with 7 bases lining up with TRBD1. CDR1 and CDR2 (germline): KGHSH, LQKENI. This CDR3 contains 15 residues. Unmatched junction bases numbered 4, after V lost 2 bases and J lost 1 base. CDR3 bases: TGTGCCAGCTCACCAACGAAGGGGGCGAACACTGAAGCTTTCTTT. It codes for CASSPTKGANTEAFF.

The table lists this clonotype with a few counts. The V gene is TRBV11-1, the J gene TRBJ1-1; the match to TRBD1 covers 9 bases. CDR3 length: 16 residues. Germline CDR1 reads SGHAT; CDR2 reads FQDESV (reference sequence). Trimming cost V 5 bases and J 5 bases; bases outside gene matches: 12. The CDR3 region is CASSPRLDRGGTEAFF. CDR3 sequence (DNA): TGTGCCAGCAGCCCCCGCTTGGACAGGGGCGGGACTGAAGCTTTCTTT.

V gene TRBV5-6 combines with J gene TRBJ1-5, with D unclear. This CDR3 comprises 16 residues. Germline V CDR1 and CDR2: SGHDT, YYEEEE. Trimming stripped 0 bases from V and 2 bases from J, with 12 bases between. The CDR3 DNA follows: TGTGCCAGCAGCTTGGGGTCTCTCGGGGGCAATCAGCCCCAGCATTTT. This gives the protein CASSLGSLGGNQPQHF.

The chain couples TRBV4-2 to TRBJ2-1; the D gene is possibly TRBD2 (5 bases). CDR1 and CDR2 from the germline V gene are LGHNA and YNFKEQ. V was shortened by 4 bases and J by 5 bases, with 9 bases between the two germline ends. The CDR3 covers 13 residues. DNA of the CDR3: TGTGCCAGCAGCCCCGGGATAAACAATGAGCAGTTCTTC. Translated, it gives CASSPGINNEQFF.

This clonotype was detected a few times. The V gene is TRBV12-3 or TRBV12-4, the J gene TRBJ2-2, with D perhaps matching TRBD1 or TRBD2 (5 bases each). V was shortened by 1 base and J by 7 bases, with 19 bases between the two germline ends. The CDR3 runs to 17 residues. The CDR3 coding sequence is TGTGCCAGCAGTTTAGGGTCTCTGGGGGTCAAGGGCGGGGAGCTGTTTTTT. Amino acids: CASSLGSLGVKGGELFF.